The 7 T cell receptor beta chains listed next were all sequenced from one sample in a study of CD8+ T cells in alopecia areata listed by TCRdb under 2018. The library came from the immunoSEQ multiplex PCR assay. For TCR sequencing, RNA was extracted from every sample and reverse transcribed into cDNA to serve as template. The clones in this table, taken by TCRdb from immuneACCESS, are in-frame only. Not every clone is retained; where verified, under half of the shortfall comes from an unresolved V gene, and the cause of the rest is unknown. The sample table lists about 97,000 clones, around 60% of them with a count of one. The top ten clones comprise about a sixth of the sample. The treatment or condition label on this specimen signifies: oral pan-JAK inhibitor, 5-10 mg twice daily. The sample in question was CD8+ T cells sorted from blood, obtained at approximately week 60, from a patient treated with tofacitinib. Source of these receptors: a human donor with alopecia areata.

On this clone itself: Other nucleotide sequences in the sample specify the same CDR3. The chain links TRBV29-1 to TRBJ2-7, with 8 bases identical to TRBD1. The CDR3 contains 13 residues. The junction had 3 bases not matched to a gene; V was cut back by 5 bases and J by 0 bases. Germline lookup yields CDR1 SQVTM and CDR2 ANQGSEA. CDR3 sequence (DNA): TGCAGCGTTCGGACAGGGAACTCCTACGAGCAGTACTTC. Translating gives CSVRTGNSYEQYF.

This clone was seen more than once but under ten times. The chain employs TRBV29-1 and TRBJ2-7, with TRBD2 identical over 8 bases. Germline V CDR1 and CDR2: SQVTM, ANQGSEA. Trimming removed 5 bases from V and 6 bases from J; junction bases left unmatched: 6. CDR3 length equals 12 residues. CDR3 DNA sequence: TGCAGCGTTCGTACGGGGGGGCGCGAGCAGTACTTC. Protein sequence: CSVRTGGREQYF.

The V and J genes are TRBV10-2 and TRBJ2-1; the match to TRBD2 covers 9 bases. This CDR3 comprises 15 residues. V was pared by 6 bases and J by 6 bases, with 9 bases of the junction left unmatched. Germline V lookup: CDR1 WSHSY, CDR2 SAAADI. CDR3 amino acids: CASSRKAGGSNEQFF. In DNA form, the CDR3 reads TGCGCCAGCAGCAGGAAAGCGGGGGGCTCCAATGAGCAGTTCTTC.

The rearrangement uses TRBV30 and TRBJ2-7; TRBD1 agrees at 9 bases. V trimming: 7 bases; J trimming: 1 base; junction bases outside the gene matches: 8. CDR1 and CDR2 (germline): GTSNPN, SVGIG (reference sequence). CDR3 length: 14 amino acids. The CDR3 DNA reads TGTGCCTTCCAGGGGACAGGGCATTCCTACGAGCAGTACTTC. Translated, it gives CAFQGTGHSYEQYF.

A single count supports this clone. This chain uses TRBV5-1 with TRBJ2-2; 9 nucleotides line up with TRBD1. The CDR3 consists of 14 residues. V gave up 4 bases and J gave up 6 bases; unmatched junction bases: 4. Germline V gives CDR1 SGHRS, CDR2 YFSETQ. The CDR3 is CASSKDRGPGELFF. The CDR3 coding sequence is TGCGCCAGCAGCAAGGACAGGGGTCCCGGGGAGCTGTTTTTT. Using reference TRBV5-1 and TRBJ2-2 for the parts outside the CDR3, the full variable domain is KAGVTQTPRYLIKTRGQQVTLSCSPISGHRSVSWYQQTPGQGLQFLFEYFSETQRNKGNFPGRFSGRQFSNSRSEMNVSTLELGDSALYLCASSKDRGPGELFFGEGSRLTVL.

This chain uses TRBV30 with TRBJ1-2; 8 positions agree with TRBD1. The CDR3 is made up of 15 amino acids. V gave up 2 bases and J gave up 4 bases; unmatched junction bases: 9. From germline, CDR1 is GTSNPN and CDR2 SVGIG (reference sequence). The CDR3 DNA is TGTGCCTGGAGTTGGACAGGGAGCGACCTCTATGGCTACACCTTC. Translation: CAWSWTGSDLYGYTF.

The V gene is TRBV9, the J gene TRBJ2-3; possibly TRBD2 for D (6 bases). CDR3 length: 17 amino acids. V was shortened by 4 bases and J by 0 bases, with 18 bases between the two germline ends. The V gene's germline CDR1 is SGDLS and CDR2 YYNGEE. The CDR3 nucleotides are TGTGCCAGCAGCCCCCAGGGACTTGGAACTAGCACAGATACGCAGTATTTT. It yields the protein CASSPQGLGTSTDTQYF.